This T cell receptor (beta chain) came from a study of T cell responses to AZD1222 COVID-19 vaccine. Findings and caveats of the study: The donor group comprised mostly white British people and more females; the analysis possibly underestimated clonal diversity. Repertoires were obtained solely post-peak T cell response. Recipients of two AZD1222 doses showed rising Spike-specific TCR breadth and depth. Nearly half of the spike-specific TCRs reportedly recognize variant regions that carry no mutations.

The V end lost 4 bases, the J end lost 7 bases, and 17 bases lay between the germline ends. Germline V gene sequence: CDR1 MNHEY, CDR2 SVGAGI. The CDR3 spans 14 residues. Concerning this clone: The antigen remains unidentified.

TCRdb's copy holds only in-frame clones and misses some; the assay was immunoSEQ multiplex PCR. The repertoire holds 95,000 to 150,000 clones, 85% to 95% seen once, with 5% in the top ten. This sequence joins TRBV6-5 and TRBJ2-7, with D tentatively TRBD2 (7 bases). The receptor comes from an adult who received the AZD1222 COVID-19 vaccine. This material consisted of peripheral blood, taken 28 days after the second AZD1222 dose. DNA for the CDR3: TGTGCCAGCAGTTCGGGGACATGGGGGGGGGAGCAGTACTTC. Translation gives CASSSGTWGGEQYF.